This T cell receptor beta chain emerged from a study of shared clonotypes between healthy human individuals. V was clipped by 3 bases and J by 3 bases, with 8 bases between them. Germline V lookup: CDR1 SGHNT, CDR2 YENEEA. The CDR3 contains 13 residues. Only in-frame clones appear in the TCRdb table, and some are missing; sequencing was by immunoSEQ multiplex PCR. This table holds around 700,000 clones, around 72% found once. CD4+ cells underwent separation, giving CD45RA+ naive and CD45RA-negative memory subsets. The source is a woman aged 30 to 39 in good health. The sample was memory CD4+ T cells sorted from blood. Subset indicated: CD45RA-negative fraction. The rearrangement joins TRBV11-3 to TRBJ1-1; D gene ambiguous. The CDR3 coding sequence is TGTGCCAGCAGCTTCAACCCCGACACTGAAGCTTTCTTT. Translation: CASSFNPDTEAFF.